The rows below give T cell receptor beta chains drawn from one sample of a study of T-cell memory formation after mild COVID-19. TCRdb ran MiXCR on the 5' RACE reads and lists one entry per CDR3 protein. This sample has under 300,000 distinct CDR3 sequences, with approximately 19% found just once. The specimen was PBMCs or a T cell subset sorted from them (not recorded which). The receptors derive from a man younger than 30 who had mild COVID-19 (a few samples of this study predate the infection). Cell type and time point are not known. The CDR3 runs from the conserved cysteine through the conserved F or W. The order of the fields is D gene, V gene, J gene, clone size, CDR3 DNA, CDR3 protein. The D gene is left open where the match is weak. A row's size may be missing; if present it is once, few, many or a size class.

d_call: -
v_call: TRBV4-1
j_call: TRBJ2-7
clone_size: few
cdr3_nt: TGCGCCAGCAGCCAAGCCCCGGGACGGAACCTCGAGCAGTACTTC
cdr3_aa: CASSQAPGRNLEQYF

d_call: TRBD1
v_call: TRBV27
j_call: TRBJ1-3
clone_size: -
cdr3_nt: TGTGCCAGCAGCCCCGGGACAGTGATCTCTGGAAACACCATATATTTT
cdr3_aa: CASSPGTVISGNTIYF

d_call: TRBD1
v_call: TRBV19
j_call: TRBJ2-1
clone_size: few
cdr3_nt: TGTGCCAGTAGCCCATCGACAGGGGGCCTGAATGAGCAGTTCTTC
cdr3_aa: CASSPSTGGLNEQFF

d_call: -
v_call: TRBV7-3
j_call: TRBJ1-6
clone_size: -
cdr3_nt: TGTGCCAGCAGCAAAAACCCCCTTACGTCACCCCTCCACTTT
cdr3_aa: CASSKNPLTSPLHF

d_call: -
v_call: TRBV4-1
j_call: TRBJ2-1
clone_size: few
cdr3_nt: TGCGCCAGCAGCCAAGATCCCTCACTAGCCAATGAGCAGTTCTTC
cdr3_aa: CASSQDPSLANEQFF

d_call: TRBD1
v_call: TRBV12-3/TRBV12-4
j_call: TRBJ1-2
clone_size: few
cdr3_nt: TGTGCCAGCAGCCAGACAGGGGGAGTTGTTAACTATGGCTACACCTTC
cdr3_aa: CASSQTGGVVNYGYTF

d_call: TRBD1
v_call: TRBV4-3
j_call: TRBJ1-1
clone_size: many
cdr3_nt: TGCGCCAGCAGCCAAGACCCTACAGGGGGTAACACTGAAGCTTTCTTT
cdr3_aa: CASSQDPTGGNTEAFF

d_call: -
v_call: TRBV5-6
j_call: TRBJ2-6
clone_size: -
cdr3_nt: TGTGCCAGCAGCTTTCCGGGACAAATAATCTCTGGGGCCAACGTCCTGACTTTC
cdr3_aa: CASSFPGQIISGANVLTF

d_call: TRBD2
v_call: TRBV5-1
j_call: TRBJ2-3
clone_size: -
cdr3_nt: TGCGCCAGCAGCTTGGGGCTAGCGGGACCTGCTTATAACACAGATACGCAGTATTTT
cdr3_aa: CASSLGLAGPAYNTDTQYF

d_call: TRBD1
v_call: TRBV5-1
j_call: TRBJ1-2
clone_size: -
cdr3_nt: TGCGCCAGCAGCTTGGGGACAGGGAAAACGACTAACTATGGCTACACCTTC
cdr3_aa: CASSLGTGKTTNYGYTF

d_call: TRBD2
v_call: TRBV6-5
j_call: TRBJ2-7
clone_size: few
cdr3_nt: TGTGCCAGCAGTCCCAGGACTAGCGGAACCTACGAGCAGTACTTC
cdr3_aa: CASSPRTSGTYEQYF

d_call: -
v_call: TRBV7-9
j_call: TRBJ1-4
clone_size: -
cdr3_nt: TGTGCCAGCAGCTTAATGGACGAAAAACTGTTTTTT
cdr3_aa: CASSLMDEKLFF

d_call: TRBD1
v_call: TRBV5-1
j_call: TRBJ2-2
clone_size: many
cdr3_nt: TGCGCCAGCAGCCCAAGACAGGGGAACACCGGGGAGCTGTTTTTT
cdr3_aa: CASSPRQGNTGELFF

d_call: -
v_call: TRBV18
j_call: TRBJ1-3
clone_size: -
cdr3_nt: TGTGCCAGCTCACCACCAGGAGGGGGAACTGGAAACACCATATATTTT
cdr3_aa: CASSPPGGGTGNTIYF

d_call: -
v_call: TRBV20-1
j_call: TRBJ2-7
clone_size: few
cdr3_nt: TGCAGTGCTAGGACCAGCGCGTCATCCTACGAGCAGTACTTC
cdr3_aa: CSARTSASSYEQYF

d_call: -
v_call: TRBV5-1
j_call: TRBJ2-7
clone_size: once
cdr3_nt: TGCGCCAGCAGCGTGGACACCACCTACGAGCAGTACTTC
cdr3_aa: CASSVDTTYEQYF

d_call: TRBD1
v_call: TRBV18
j_call: TRBJ1-2
clone_size: -
cdr3_nt: TGTGCCAGCTCTCGGGACAGGGAGGGCTACACCTTC
cdr3_aa: CASSRDREGYTF

d_call: TRBD1
v_call: TRBV9
j_call: TRBJ2-7
clone_size: -
cdr3_nt: TGTGCCAGCAGCGTAGGGGGCAGGGGGCAGGAGCAGTACTTC
cdr3_aa: CASSVGGRGQEQYF

d_call: -
v_call: TRBV11-2
j_call: TRBJ2-3
clone_size: few
cdr3_nt: TGTGCCAGCAGCTTAGTAAGGGGAACAGATACGCAGTATTTT
cdr3_aa: CASSLVRGTDTQYF

d_call: TRBD1
v_call: TRBV6-5
j_call: TRBJ2-7
clone_size: -
cdr3_nt: TGTGCCAGCAGCTTCGAGCCCCAGGGGGCCTACGAGCAGTACTTC
cdr3_aa: CASSFEPQGAYEQYF

d_call: TRBD2
v_call: TRBV20-1
j_call: TRBJ2-1
clone_size: -
cdr3_nt: TGCAGTGCTACCCTCCGGGCGGGGGGATACAATGAGCAGTTCTTC
cdr3_aa: CSATLRAGGYNEQFF

d_call: -
v_call: TRBV11-3
j_call: TRBJ1-1
clone_size: few
cdr3_nt: TGTGCCAGCACCTCAAGGATATATCGGGCTTTCTTT
cdr3_aa: CASTSRIYRAFF

d_call: TRBD1
v_call: TRBV29-1
j_call: TRBJ2-1
clone_size: few
cdr3_nt: TGCAGCGTTGGGGGACAGGTGGACAATGAGCAGTTCTTC
cdr3_aa: CSVGGQVDNEQFF

d_call: -
v_call: TRBV11-2
j_call: TRBJ2-2
clone_size: -
cdr3_nt: TGTGCCAGCACCATTATGTCGTGGGGGCGAAACACCGGGGAGCTGTTTTTT
cdr3_aa: CASTIMSWGRNTGELFF

d_call: -
v_call: TRBV7-3
j_call: TRBJ2-1
clone_size: many
cdr3_nt: TGTGCCAGCAGCCGGCTAGCGAGATACAATGAGCAGTTCTTC
cdr3_aa: CASSRLARYNEQFF

d_call: -
v_call: TRBV4-1
j_call: TRBJ2-2
clone_size: few
cdr3_nt: TGCGCCAGCAGCCTCAGACAGACCGCGAACACCGGGGAGCTGTTTTTT
cdr3_aa: CASSLRQTANTGELFF

d_call: -
v_call: TRBV27
j_call: TRBJ2-2
clone_size: -
cdr3_nt: TGTGCCAGCAGTTTAGGGGTGAACACCGGGGAGCTGTTTTTT
cdr3_aa: CASSLGVNTGELFF

d_call: TRBD1
v_call: TRBV5-4
j_call: TRBJ2-3
clone_size: few
cdr3_nt: TGTGCCAGCAGCCCGGGCGGACAGGGTGGCGGTACGCAGTATTTT
cdr3_aa: CASSPGGQGGGTQYF

d_call: TRBD1
v_call: TRBV11-1
j_call: TRBJ2-7
clone_size: -
cdr3_nt: TGTGCCAGCAGCCGTCAGAGGGACAGGGGGCTGTACGAGCAGTACTTC
cdr3_aa: CASSRQRDRGLYEQYF

d_call: -
v_call: TRBV25-1
j_call: TRBJ2-6
clone_size: -
cdr3_nt: TGTGCCAGCAGACCCTTCAGGGTCACTGGGGCCAACGTCCTGACTTTC
cdr3_aa: CASRPFRVTGANVLTF

d_call: -
v_call: TRBV3-1
j_call: TRBJ2-7
clone_size: few
cdr3_nt: TGTGCCAGCAGCGCCCTGAGACAGTCCGAGCAGTACTTC
cdr3_aa: CASSALRQSEQYF

d_call: -
v_call: TRBV25-1
j_call: TRBJ1-5
clone_size: -
cdr3_nt: TGTGCCAGCAGTGAAGCAGGAAGAGGGCAGCCCCAGCATTTT
cdr3_aa: CASSEAGRGQPQHF

d_call: -
v_call: TRBV24-1
j_call: TRBJ1-5
clone_size: -
cdr3_nt: TGTGCCACCAGTGATGCCGGGACCTCTAGCAATCAGCCCCAGCATTTT
cdr3_aa: CATSDAGTSSNQPQHF

d_call: TRBD2
v_call: TRBV4-1
j_call: TRBJ2-2
clone_size: -
cdr3_nt: TGCGCCAGCAGCCAAGATGAGCGGGGGCCGAACACCGGGGAGCTGTTTTTT
cdr3_aa: CASSQDERGPNTGELFF

d_call: -
v_call: TRBV6-6
j_call: TRBJ1-1
clone_size: -
cdr3_nt: TGTGCCAGCACTTCGGTCGCCGCCACTGAAGCTTTCTTT
cdr3_aa: CASTSVAATEAFF